This T cell receptor beta chain stems from a study of beta chain features in type 1 diabetes. Sequenced material consisted of expressed TCRB transcripts (all of the isolated RNA was reverse transcribed). Using immunoSEQ multiplex PCR, the repertoire was profiled, and TCRdb retains in-frame clones only, with some absent. This sample yields around 180,000 clones, of which 6.5% to 9.5% are seen a single time; 0.94% belongs to the top ten. Trimming took 5 bases from V and 2 from J, leaving 17 bases between them. Germline V lookup: CDR1 SGDLS, CDR2 YYNGEE. This CDR3 is 16 amino acids long. This clone was recorded a few times. No antigen is known for it. Findings and caveats of the study: A moderate, significant TCRB CDR3 shortening appeared in type 1 diabetes across four CD4+ subsets. Individuals with type 1 diabetes displayed fewer insertions and more deletions at VDJ junctions.

Per donor, one heparinised blood draw averaged approximately 120 mL. Purity (above 95%) was reached by all sorted populations. The chain recombines TRBV9 with TRBJ2-1, with D possibly TRBD2 on 6 matching bases. Source material: central memory CD4+ T cells from blood. This receptor was taken from a woman in her 40s with type 1 diabetes. The CDR3 reads CASSTRGSEPYNEQFF. The DNA of the CDR3 is TGTGCCAGCAGTACGCGGGGCTCGGAGCCCTACAATGAGCAGTTCTTC.